Presented here are 15 T cell receptor beta chains from one specimen sequenced in a study of blood T cell repertoires in COVID-19. The assay was immunoSEQ multiplex PCR, and TCRdb's table has in-frame clones only and misses some. The sample gives 120,000 or so clones, over 85% of which show up once; roughly 3.7% is in the top ten. Sequencing used peripheral blood. Receptor source: a man in his fifties with active COVID-19.

On this clone itself: The germline gene is not matched at one end of the junction; a read error may be the cause. This chain connects TRBV6-1 to TRBJ2-7; 7 positions match TRBD1. The CDR3 is 11 amino acids. The germline gives CDR1 MNHNS, CDR2 SASEGT. The CDR3 sequence is CASSEGGQLDF. DNA for the CDR3: TGTGCCAGCAGTGAAGGGGGACAGCTCGACTTC.

The chain links TRBV27 to TRBJ2-4, with a weak D call TRBD2 (5 bases). The germline V and J ends were trimmed by 3 bases and 2 bases, with 11 bases remaining between them. CDR3 size: 15 residues. Germline V gives CDR1 MNHEY, CDR2 SMNVEV (reference sequence). In DNA, the CDR3 is TGTGCCAGCAGTTTCGCCGGACTCTCCAAAAACATTCAGTACTTC. As protein: CASSFAGLSKNIQYF.

The table lists this clone with a few counts. The gene calls are TRBV19 and TRBJ2-6; 10 bases match TRBD1. The CDR3 length is 21 residues. J gave up 0 bases and V 9 bases, and 20 bases lay outside the gene matches. The germline CDR1 and CDR2 sequences are LNHDA and SQIVND (reference sequence). In DNA, the CDR3 is TGTGCCAGCAACAAACCCCCGGGACAGGGGAAGGGGGACTCTGGGGCCAACGTCCTGACTTTC. Translation: CASNKPPGQGKGDSGANVLTF.

The rearrangement joins TRBV5-1 to TRBJ1-1; perhaps TRBD1 as D (5 bases). Germline values: CDR1 SGHRS, CDR2 YFSETQ. The V and J ends lost 0 bases and 5 bases respectively, with 11 bases between them. The CDR3 is made up of 14 amino acids. The CDR3 spells CASSLEQVGTEAFF. The DNA for the CDR3 is TGCGCCAGCAGCTTGGAACAGGTAGGGACTGAAGCTTTCTTT.

The genes are TRBV6-2 or TRBV6-3 and TRBJ2-1, with D maybe TRBD2 (6 bases). V gave up 1 base and J gave up 3 bases, with 10 bases separating them. The CDR3 contains 15 residues. Germline values: CDR1 MNHEY, CDR2 SVGEGT. CDR3 loop: CASSYLTGLYNEQFF. CDR3 bases: TGTGCCAGCAGTTACTTGACGGGACTCTACAATGAGCAGTTCTTC.

Only a few counts were recorded for this clone. V usage is TRBV10-3 and J usage is TRBJ1-2; 9 nucleotides agree with TRBD1. J lost 6 bases, V lost 1 base, and 6 bases had no gene match. CDR1 is ENHRY and CDR2 is SYGVKD in the germline V gene. The CDR3 is 15 residues long. The CDR3 DNA reads as TGTGCCATCAGTGAGTACTCCGGGACAGGGAATGGCTACACCTTC. The encoded protein is CAISEYSGTGNGYTF.

The CDR3 coding sequence is TGTGCCAGCAGCCTGAACGCCGGGAGCTGGAATGAGCAGTTCTTC. Protein sequence: CASSLNAGSWNEQFF. This chain connects TRBV11-3 to TRBJ2-1, with D tentatively TRBD2 (6 bases). Germline CDR1 is SGHNT and CDR2 is YENEEA. The CDR3 contains 15 residues. The V and J ends lost 5 bases and 7 bases respectively, with 18 bases between them. Looking up the rest from reference TRBV11-3 and TRBJ2-1 gives the full variable domain: EAGVVQSPRYKIIEKKQPVAFWCNPISGHNTLYWYLQNLGQGPELLIRYENEEAVDDSQLPKDRFSAERLKGVDSTLKIQPAELGDSAVYLCASSLNAGSWNEQFFGPGTRLTVL.

The chain combines TRBV18 with TRBJ1-3, with TRBD1 matching 8 bases. CDR1 is KGHSH and CDR2 is LQKENI in the germline V gene. This CDR3 has 18 amino acids. With V trimmed by 4 bases and J by 0 bases, 11 bases remained unmatched. The CDR3 sequence is CASSRTSGGPSSGNTIYF. CDR3 nucleotides: TGTGCCAGCTCACGGACGTCAGGGGGCCCGAGCTCTGGAAACACCATATATTTT. The whole variable domain, filled in from reference TRBV18 and TRBJ1-3, reads NAGVMQNPRHLVRRRGQEARLRCSPMKGHSHVYWYRQLPEEGLKFMVYLQKENIIDESGMPKERFSAEFPKEGPSILRIQQVVRGDSAAYFCASSRTSGGPSSGNTIYFGEGSWLTVV.

The rearrangement joins TRBV7-2 to TRBJ2-7; the D gene is possibly TRBD1 (5 bases). CDR1 is SGHTA and CDR2 is FQGNSA in the germline V gene. Trimming shortened V by 3 bases and J by 4 bases, and 16 bases separated the two germline ends. This CDR3 region has 15 residues. The CDR3, as DNA: TGTGCCAGCAGCTTTGTCGACAGAGTTCCTTACGAGCAGTACGTC. Translated, it gives CASSFVDRVPYEQYV.

V gene TRBV18 combines with J gene TRBJ2-7, with D possibly TRBD1 on 5 matching bases. Germline V CDR1 and CDR2: KGHSH, LQKENI. This CDR3 is 14 amino acids long. Trimming took off 3 bases at V and 11 bases at J, with 20 bases between the two ends. The CDR3 DNA reads TGTGCCAGCTCACCCAACGCACAGGAACGGAAAGAGTACTTC. Translated: CASSPNAQERKEYF. Variable domain in full (rest from reference TRBV18 and TRBJ2-7): NAGVMQNPRHLVRRRGQEARLRCSPMKGHSHVYWYRQLPEEGLKFMVYLQKENIIDESGMPKERFSAEFPKEGPSILRIQQVVRGDSAAYFCASSPNAQERKEYFGPGTRLTVT.

The chain employs TRBV6-4 and TRBJ2-1, with 14 bases identical to TRBD2. V was clipped by 2 bases and J by 7 bases; unmatched bases: 4. CDR3 size: 16 residues. CDR1 and CDR2 from the germline V gene are MRHNA and SNTAGT. CDR3 nucleotides: TGTGCCAGCAGTGACCGACTAGCGGGAGGGAGGAATGAGCAGTTCTTC. It codes for CASSDRLAGGRNEQFF.

This chain connects TRBV24-1 to TRBJ2-2; D is undetermined. Germline CDR1 reads KGHDR; CDR2 reads SFDVKD. The CDR3 totals 15 residues. V lost 7 bases and J 0 bases, leaving 11 bases between the germline ends. CDR3 DNA: TGTGCCACCAGATCTGCCCAGTCGAACACCGGGGAGCTGTTTTTT. Protein sequence: CATRSAQSNTGELFF.

The V call is TRBV5-1, the J call TRBJ1-1, with a tentative D call TRBD1 (6 bases). V was clipped by 3 bases and J by 5 bases, with 17 bases between them. The V gene's germline CDR1 is SGHRS and CDR2 YFSETQ. The CDR3 consists of 15 residues. The CDR3 here is CASSSRGREQTEAFF. The CDR3 coding sequence is TGCGCCAGCAGCTCCAGGGGCCGAGAACAGACTGAAGCTTTCTTT.

This chain joins TRBV12-5 and TRBJ1-6; 9 bases are shared with TRBD1. Trimming took 9 bases from V and 7 from J; bases not matched to a gene: 7. The CDR3 extends over 14 amino acids. Germline V lookup: CDR1 LGHNT, CDR2 FRNRAP. The CDR3 reads CASALGTGNSPLHF. The DNA of the CDR3 is TGTGCTAGCGCGTTGGGGACAGGGAATTCACCCCTCCACTTT.

The rearrangement links TRBV12-5 to TRBJ2-7; D not certain. Trimming removed 5 bases at V and 5 bases at J, with 10 bases between. This CDR3 is 12 amino acids long. Germline V gene data show CDR1 as LGHNT and CDR2 as FRNRAP. CDR3 amino acids: CASGPSYNEQYF. As DNA, the CDR3 is TGTGCTAGTGGTCCCAGTTATAACGAGCAGTACTTC.